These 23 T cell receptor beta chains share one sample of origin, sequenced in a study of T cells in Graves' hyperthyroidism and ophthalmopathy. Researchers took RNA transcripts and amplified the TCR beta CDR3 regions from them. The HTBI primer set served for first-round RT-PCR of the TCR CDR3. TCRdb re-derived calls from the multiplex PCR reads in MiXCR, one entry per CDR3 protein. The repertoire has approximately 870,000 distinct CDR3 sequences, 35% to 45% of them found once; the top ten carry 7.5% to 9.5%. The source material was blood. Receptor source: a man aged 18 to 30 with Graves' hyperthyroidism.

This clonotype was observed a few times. The CDR3, as DNA: TGTGCCAGCAGTTACTCGCTGGCGGTCCAAGAGACCCAGTACTTC. As protein: CASSYSLAVQETQYF. V is TRBV6-5 and J is TRBJ2-5; no clear D. Between the trimmed V and J ends, which lost 0 bases and 1 base, there was a span of 9 bases. The CDR3 has 15 amino acids. Looked up from germline, CDR1 is MNHEY and CDR2 is SVGAGI.

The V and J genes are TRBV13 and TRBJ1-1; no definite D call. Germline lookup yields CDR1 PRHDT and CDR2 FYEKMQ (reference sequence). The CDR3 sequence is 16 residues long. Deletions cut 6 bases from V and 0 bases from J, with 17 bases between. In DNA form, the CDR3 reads TGTGCCAGCAGTGTTAACTCCCTGGCGGTGAACACTGAAGCTTTCTTT. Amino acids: CASSVNSLAVNTEAFF.

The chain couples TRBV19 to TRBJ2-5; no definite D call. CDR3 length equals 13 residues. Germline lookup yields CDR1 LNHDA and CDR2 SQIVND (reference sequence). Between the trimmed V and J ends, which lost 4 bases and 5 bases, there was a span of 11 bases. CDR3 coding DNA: TGTGCCAGTAGTACCGACATAGAGGAGACCCAGTACTTC. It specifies CASSTDIEETQYF.

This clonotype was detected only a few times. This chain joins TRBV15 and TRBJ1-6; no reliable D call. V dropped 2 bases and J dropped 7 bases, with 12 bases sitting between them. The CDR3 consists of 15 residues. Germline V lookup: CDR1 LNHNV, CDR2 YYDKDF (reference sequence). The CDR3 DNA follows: TGTGCCACCAGCAGACAGGACGCTACAAATTCACCCCTCCACTTT. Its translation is CATSRQDATNSPLHF.

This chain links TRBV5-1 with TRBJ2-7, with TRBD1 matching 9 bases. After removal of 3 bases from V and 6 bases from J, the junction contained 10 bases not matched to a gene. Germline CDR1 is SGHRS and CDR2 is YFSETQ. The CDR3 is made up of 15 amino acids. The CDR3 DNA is TGCGCCAGCAGCTCGTTAACCGGGACAGGGACCGAGCAGTACTTC. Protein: CASSSLTGTGTEQYF.

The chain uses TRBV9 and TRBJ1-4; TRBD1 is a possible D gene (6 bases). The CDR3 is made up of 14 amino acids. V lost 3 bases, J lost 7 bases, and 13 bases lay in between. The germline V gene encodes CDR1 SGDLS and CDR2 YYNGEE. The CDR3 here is CASSATGFGEKLFF. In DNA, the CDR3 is TGTGCCAGCAGCGCTACAGGGTTTGGTGAAAAACTGTTTTTT.

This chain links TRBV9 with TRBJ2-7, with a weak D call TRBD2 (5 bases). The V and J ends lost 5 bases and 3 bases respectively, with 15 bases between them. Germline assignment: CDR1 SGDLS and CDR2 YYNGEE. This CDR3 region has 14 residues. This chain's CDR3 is CASSSPGKNYEQYF. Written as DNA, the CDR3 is TGTGCCAGCAGTTCGCCCGGGAAAAACTACGAGCAGTACTTC.

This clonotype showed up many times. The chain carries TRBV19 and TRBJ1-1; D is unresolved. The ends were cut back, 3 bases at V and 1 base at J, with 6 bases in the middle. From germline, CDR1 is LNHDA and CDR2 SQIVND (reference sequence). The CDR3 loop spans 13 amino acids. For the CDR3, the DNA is TGTGCCAGTAGTATGTGGCCGAACACTGAAGCTTTCTTT. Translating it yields CASSMWPNTEAFF. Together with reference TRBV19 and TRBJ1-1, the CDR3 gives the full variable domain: DGGITQSPKYLFRKEGQNVTLSCEQNLNHDAMYWYRQDPGQGLRLIYYSQIVNDFQKGDIAEGYSVSREKKESFPLTVTSAQKNPTAFYLCASSMWPNTEAFFGQGTRLTVV.

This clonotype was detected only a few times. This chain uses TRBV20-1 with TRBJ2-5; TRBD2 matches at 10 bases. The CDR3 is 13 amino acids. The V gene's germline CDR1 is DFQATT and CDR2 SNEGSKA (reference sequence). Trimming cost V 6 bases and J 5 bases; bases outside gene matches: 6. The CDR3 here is CSAPGLARETQYF. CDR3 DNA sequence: TGCAGTGCACCGGGACTAGCGAGGGAGACCCAGTACTTC.

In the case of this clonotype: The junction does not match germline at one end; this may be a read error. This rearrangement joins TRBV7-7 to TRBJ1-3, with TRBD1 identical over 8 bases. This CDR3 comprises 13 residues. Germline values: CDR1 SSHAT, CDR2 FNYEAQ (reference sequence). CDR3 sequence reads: CASSHGQGDTIYF. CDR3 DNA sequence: TGTGCTAGCAGCCACGGACAGGGAGACACCATATATTTT.

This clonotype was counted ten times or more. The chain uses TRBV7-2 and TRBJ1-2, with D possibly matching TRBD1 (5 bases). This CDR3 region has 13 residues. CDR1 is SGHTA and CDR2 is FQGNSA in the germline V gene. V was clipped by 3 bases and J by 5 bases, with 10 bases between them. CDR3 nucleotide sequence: TGTGCCAGCAGCTTCTACAGGAATTATGGCTACACCTTC. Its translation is CASSFYRNYGYTF.

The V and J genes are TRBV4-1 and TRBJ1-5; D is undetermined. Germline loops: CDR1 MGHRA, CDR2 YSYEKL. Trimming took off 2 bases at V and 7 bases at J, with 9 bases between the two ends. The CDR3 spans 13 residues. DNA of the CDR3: TGCGCCAGCAGCCAACTTCCTGGGCAGCCCCAGCATTTT. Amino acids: CASSQLPGQPQHF.

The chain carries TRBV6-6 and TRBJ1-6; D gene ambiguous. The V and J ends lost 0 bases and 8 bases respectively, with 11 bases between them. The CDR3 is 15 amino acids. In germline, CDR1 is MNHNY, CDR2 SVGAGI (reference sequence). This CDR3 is CASSYSIRAHSPLHF. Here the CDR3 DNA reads TGTGCCAGCAGTTACTCGATACGGGCACATTCACCCCTCCACTTT.

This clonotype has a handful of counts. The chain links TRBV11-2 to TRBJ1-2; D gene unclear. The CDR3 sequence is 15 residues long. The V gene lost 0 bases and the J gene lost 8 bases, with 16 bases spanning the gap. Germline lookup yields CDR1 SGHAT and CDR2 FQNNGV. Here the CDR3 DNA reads TGTGCCAGCAGCTTAGATACCCGGGCCCTGAGGGGCTACACCTTC. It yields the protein CASSLDTRALRGYTF.

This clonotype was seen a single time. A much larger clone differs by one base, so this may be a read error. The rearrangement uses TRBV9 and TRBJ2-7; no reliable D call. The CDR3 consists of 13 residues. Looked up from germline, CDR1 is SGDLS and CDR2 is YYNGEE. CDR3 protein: CASSAPSSCEQYF. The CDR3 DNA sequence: TGTGCCAGCAGCGCCCCCAGCTCCTGCGAGCAGTACTTC.

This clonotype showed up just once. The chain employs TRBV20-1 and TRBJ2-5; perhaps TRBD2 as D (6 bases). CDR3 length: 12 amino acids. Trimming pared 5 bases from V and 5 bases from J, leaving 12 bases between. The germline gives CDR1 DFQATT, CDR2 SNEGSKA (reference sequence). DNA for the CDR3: TGCAGTGCTGGAGGGACGGGGGAGACCCAGTACTTC. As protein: CSAGGTGETQYF.

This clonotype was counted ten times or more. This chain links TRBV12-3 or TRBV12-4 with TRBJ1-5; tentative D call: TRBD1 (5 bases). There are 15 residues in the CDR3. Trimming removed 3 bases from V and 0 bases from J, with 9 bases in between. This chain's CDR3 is CASSLGGVSNQPQHF. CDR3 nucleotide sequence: TGTGCCAGCAGTTTGGGAGGGGTTAGCAATCAGCCCCAGCATTTT.

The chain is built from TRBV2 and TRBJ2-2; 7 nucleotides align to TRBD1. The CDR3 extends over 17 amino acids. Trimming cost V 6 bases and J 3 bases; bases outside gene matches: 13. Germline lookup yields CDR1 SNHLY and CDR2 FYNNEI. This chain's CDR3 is CASSLNYRGWDTGELFF. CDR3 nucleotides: TGTGCCAGCAGCCTCAATTACAGGGGTTGGGACACCGGGGAGCTGTTTTTT.

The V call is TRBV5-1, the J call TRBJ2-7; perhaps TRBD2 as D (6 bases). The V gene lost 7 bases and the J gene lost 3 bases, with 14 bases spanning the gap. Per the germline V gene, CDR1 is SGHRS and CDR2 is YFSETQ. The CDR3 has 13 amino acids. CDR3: CASASGLNYEQYF. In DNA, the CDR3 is TGCGCCAGCGCCTCGGGACTCAACTACGAGCAGTACTTC.

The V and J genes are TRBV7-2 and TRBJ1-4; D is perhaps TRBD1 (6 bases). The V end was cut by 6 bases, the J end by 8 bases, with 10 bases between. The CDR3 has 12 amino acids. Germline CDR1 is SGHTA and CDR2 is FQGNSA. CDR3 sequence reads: CASSYREEKLFF. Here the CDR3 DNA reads TGTGCCAGCAGTTACAGGGAAGAAAAACTGTTTTTT. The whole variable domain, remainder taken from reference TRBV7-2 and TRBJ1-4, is GAGVSQSPSNKVTEKGKDVELRCDPISGHTALYWYRQSLGQGLEFLIYFQGNSAPDKSGLPSDRFSAERTGGSVSTLTIQRTQQEDSAVYLCASSYREEKLFFGSGTQLSVL.

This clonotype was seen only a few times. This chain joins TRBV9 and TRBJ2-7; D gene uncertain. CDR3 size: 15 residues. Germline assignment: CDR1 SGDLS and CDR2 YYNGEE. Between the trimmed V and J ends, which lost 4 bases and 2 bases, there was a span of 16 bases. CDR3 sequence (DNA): TGTGCCAGCAGCCCAAGAAGCGCTGGGGCCTACGAGCAGTACTTC. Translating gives CASSPRSAGAYEQYF.

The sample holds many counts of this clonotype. CDR3 DNA: TGTGCCAGCAGCTTAGCGCACGGAAACACCATATATTTT. Translated, it gives CASSLAHGNTIYF. The gene calls are TRBV7-6 and TRBJ1-3; no reliable D call. Trimming removed 0 bases at V and 4 bases at J, with 4 bases between. This CDR3 has 13 amino acids. From germline, CDR1 is SGHVS and CDR2 FNYEAQ.

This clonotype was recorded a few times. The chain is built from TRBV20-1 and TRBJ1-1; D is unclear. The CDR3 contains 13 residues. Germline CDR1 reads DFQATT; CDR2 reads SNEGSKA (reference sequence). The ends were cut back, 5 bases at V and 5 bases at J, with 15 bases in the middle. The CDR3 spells CSAYPDRVTEAFF. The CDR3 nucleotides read TGCAGTGCTTACCCCGACCGGGTAACTGAAGCTTTCTTT.